A single sample is the source of the 2 T cell receptor beta chains below, sequenced in a study of OX40 agonist ivuxolimab in advanced cancers. Clones were sequenced by immunoSEQ multiplex PCR, and TCRdb holds only the in-frame ones, with some missing. Altogether approximately 40,000 clones are present, roughly 81% being singletons, with the ten largest covering roughly a sixth. The specimen was CD4+ or CD8+ T cells sorted from blood, collected in a trial of the OX40 agonist ivuxolimab. The receptors shown here come from an adult with an advanced solid tumor such as melanoma, head and neck, liver or kidney cancer.

The CDR3 bases are TGTGCCAGCAGCTCCCCTTTAGGACAGTACGAGCAGTACTTC. Translation gives CASSSPLGQYEQYF. The chain links TRBV7-8 to TRBJ2-7, with a tentative D call TRBD1 (6 bases). The CDR3 consists of 14 residues. Trimming stripped 4 bases from V and 4 bases from J, with 14 bases between. Per the germline V gene, CDR1 is SGHVS and CDR2 is FQNEAQ.

To note about this clone: At one end, the junction sequence differs from germline, possibly due to a read error. This rearrangement joins TRBV10-3 to TRBJ1-2; 8 positions match TRBD1. The CDR3 loop spans 16 amino acids. CDR1 and CDR2 from the germline V gene are ENHRY and SYGVKD. CDR3: CASSYQTGTGTYGYTF. CDR3 nucleotides: TGTGCCAGCAGTTATCAAACCGGGACAGGCACCTATGGCTACACCTTC.